What follows describes a single TCR beta chain. The input for sorted-subset replicate PCRs was around 200 ng DNA, around 30,000 T cell genomes. The repertoire was sequenced with immunoSEQ multiplex PCR; TCRdb's copy has only in-frame clones and lacks some. The table records roughly 1.4 million clones, approximately 98.5% of them present only once. The data originate from a study of shared clonotypes between healthy human individuals. The germline V gene has CDR1 ENHRY and CDR2 SYGVKD. Trimming removed 8 bases from V and 0 bases from J, with 32 bases in between. This CDR3 has 21 residues. What was sequenced was naive CD4+ T cells sorted from blood. Noted subset: CD45RA+ positively selected. The TCR comes from a young man in good health. The V call is TRBV10-3, the J call TRBJ2-1; D may be TRBD2 (5 bases). CDR3 residues: CAIQSSRGPVQVRDSYNEQFF. DNA of the CDR3: TGTGCCATCCAATCAAGCCGTGGGCCGGTACAAGTTCGGGACTCCTACAATGAGCAGTTCTTC.